This T cell receptor (beta chain) stems from a study of human T cells and chemical hapten exposure. The table lists this clonotype with many counts. TCRdb recomputed calls from the RACE reads with MiXCR, one row per CDR3 protein. The sample includes roughly 380,000 distinct CDR3 sequences, around 6% seen only once; the top ten take about 5%. The V gene's germline CDR1 is ENHRY and CDR2 SYGVKD. The CDR3 contains 14 residues. Trimming left V 4 bases short and J 4 bases short, with 12 bases between. Noted time point: patch test 2, 6 weeks after DPC sensitization. The treatment: therapeutic diphenylcyclopropenone sensitization with weekly scalp DPC. The donor pool consisted of alopecia patients aged 18 to 70 years, considered suitable for DPC.

The source of this sequence is a woman under 30 with alopecia areata. Some clones in this sample may be carry-over from other donors' samples. This chain joins TRBV10-3 and TRBJ2-3; D might be TRBD2 (7 bases). This specimen consisted of whole blood, obtained in connection with sensitization to the hapten diphenylcyclopropenone (DPC). The CDR3 region has the DNA TGTGCCATCAGTGGCGAGGGGGGGTCAGATACGCAGTATTTT. Translation gives CAISGEGGSDTQYF.